This note documents a single T cell receptor beta chain sequence. Its target is unknown. This sample is part of a study of cytomegalovirus exposure and HLA in healthy donors. Study-wide background: Early released data had about 85 million unique TCRs, all coming from HLA-typed donors.

Study-wide results and limits: Earlier analysis found most TCR beta V segments productive about 90% or about 30% of the time. Cytomegalovirus-associated TCR beta chains were listed, numbering under 200.

PCR used 60 Vbeta primers and 13 Jbeta primers. The assay was immunoSEQ multiplex PCR, and TCRdb's table has in-frame clones only and misses some. This table has 90,000 to 110,000 clones, around 72% appearing once. This CDR3 has 14 amino acids. V was pared by 1 base and J by 3 bases, with 0 bases of the junction left unmatched. Germline CDR1 and CDR2: SGHAT and FQDESV (reference sequence). The clonotype was recovered from a male donor in good health and CMV-seronegative. V and J are TRBV11-1 and TRBJ1-1; 9 bases match TRBD1. The sequenced sample consisted of PBMCs. The CDR3 DNA is TGTGCCAGCAGCTTAGGACAGGGGGACACTGAAGCTTTCTTT. It yields the protein CASSLGQGDTEAFF.